This T cell receptor (beta chain) was sequenced during a study of graft-versus-host responses after intestinal transplantation. From germline, CDR1 is MNHNS and CDR2 SASEGT. This CDR3 is 14 amino acids long. Trimming at V came to 8 bases and at J to 7 bases, leaving 11 bases not matched to a gene. TCRdb keeps only in-frame clones here, not all; method: immunoSEQ multiplex PCR. This table holds about 14,000 clones, 25% to 30% found once. V usage is TRBV6-1 and J usage is TRBJ2-1, with TRBD2 matching 7 bases. Here the sequenced sample was alloreactive CD4+ T cells from a mixed lymphocyte reaction culture, taken before intestinal transplant. Described subset: CFSE-low proliferating T cells sorted from roughly six-day pre-transplant mixed lymphocyte reaction (GvH or HvG direction). The receptor comes from a human patient who received an intestinal transplant. CDR3 DNA sequence: TGTGCCAGCCTCATAGCGGGCCCATATAATGAGCAGTTCTTC. Translated: CASLIAGPYNEQFF.